This T cell receptor beta chain emerged from a study of cytotoxic CD8 clonotypes in ibrutinib-treated CLL. The overall study: Within the patient group, around 11 were relapsed/refractory and fewer than 16 treatment-naive, and around 17 were IGHV unmutated. Study results and limitations: The clonality went up when patients responded to ibrutinib and dropped back toward baseline at progression. Baseline-level clonality went beyond age-matched healthy donors and moved in step with circulating CD8+ T-cell counts.

The method was immunoSEQ multiplex PCR; TCRdb's version includes in-frame clones alone and lacks a portion of them. The sample includes around 160,000 clones, over 65% of them seen just once. In this sample, this clone turned up many times. Its antigen remains unknown. Mismatch with germline at one junction end may stem from a read error. This CDR3 is 14 amino acids long. Germline values: CDR1 KGHSY, CDR2 FQNENV. The chain has TRBV16 and TRBJ1-1; the D gene is possibly TRBD1 (6 bases). The sequence derives from a human donor with chronic lymphocytic leukemia. Sequences were derived from PBMCs, sampled after 12 months of ibrutinib treatment. DNA for the CDR3: TGTGCCAGCAGACAATCAGGGGCCCTCACTGAAGCTTTCTTT. Amino acids: CASRQSGALTEAFF.